These 20 T cell receptor beta chains came from one sample sequenced in a study of T cells after somatic rescue of genetic block. Sequencing used immunoSEQ multiplex PCR; TCRdb keeps in-frame clones, though not all of them. Counted here are some 67,000 clones, about 91% occurring once; the ten biggest clones make up approximately 3%. The sequenced sample was peripheral blood mononuclear cells (PBMCs). These receptors came from a man aged 40-50 years.

The count of this clone is one. The chain couples TRBV6-5 to TRBJ1-4; 9 nucleotides agree with TRBD1. Germline loops: CDR1 MNHEY, CDR2 SVGAGI. The CDR3 contains 14 residues. The V gene end was trimmed by 5 bases and the J gene end by 8 bases; junction bases not matched to a gene: 6. This CDR3 is CASSRRDRDEKLFF. The DNA of the CDR3 is TGTGCCAGCAGTCGCCGGGACAGGGACGAAAAACTGTTTTTT.

The chain recombines TRBV12-2 with TRBJ2-7. TRBV12-2 is a known pseudogene. The CDR3 is 16 residues long. Here the CDR3 reads CASRLAEAGGGSEQYF. The DNA of the CDR3 is TGTGCAAGTCGCTTAGCGGAGGCGGGTGGGGGAAGCGAGCAGTACTTC.

The chain is built from TRBV5-1 and TRBJ1-2; 9 bases are shared with TRBD1. V gave up 4 bases and J gave up 7 bases; unmatched junction bases: 8. CDR3 size: 14 residues. The germline V gene has CDR1 SGHRS and CDR2 YFSETQ. As DNA, the CDR3 is TGCGCCAGCAGCGAACCGGGACAGGGTATTGGCTACACCTTC. Its translation: CASSEPGQGIGYTF.

This clone occurred once. The chain joins TRBV19 to TRBJ1-1, with D possibly matching TRBD1 (6 bases). Trimming removed 7 bases from V and 6 bases from J, with 15 bases in between. Germline loops: CDR1 LNHDA, CDR2 SQIVND (reference sequence). This CDR3 contains 13 residues. The CDR3 DNA reads as TGTGCCAGTATGGCAAGGGGGTTCCCTGAAGCTTTCTTT. As protein: CASMARGFPEAFF.

This rearrangement joins TRBV16 to TRBJ2-3, with D possibly matching TRBD2 (5 bases). This CDR3 spans 15 amino acids. Germline V lookup: CDR1 KGHSY, CDR2 FQNENV. The germline V and J ends were trimmed by 4 bases and 0 bases, with 11 bases remaining between them. The CDR3 sequence: CASSPSRTSTDTQYF. As DNA, the CDR3 is TGTGCCAGCAGCCCATCCCGGACTAGCACAGATACGCAGTATTTT.

The chain combines TRBV7-8 with TRBJ1-5; TRBD1 matches at 12 bases. The V segment lost 5 bases and the J segment 7 bases; nucleotides outside the gene matches: 9. Germline-derived CDR1 and CDR2 are SGHVS and FQNEAQ. The CDR3 totals 16 residues. The CDR3 nucleotides are TGTGCCAGCAGCACCGGGACAGGGGGCGCGGGCCAGCCCCAGCATTTT. Residues: CASSTGTGGAGQPQHF. Full variable domain (outside the CDR3, taken from reference TRBV7-8 and TRBJ1-5): GAGVSQSPRYKVAKRGQDVALRCDPISGHVSLFWYQQALGQGPEFLTYFQNEAQLDKSGLPSDRFFAERPEGSVSTLKIQRTQQEDSAVYLCASSTGTGGAGQPQHFGDGTRLSIL.

This chain links TRBV27 with TRBJ2-1; D not certain. Trimming took 3 bases from V and 6 from J, leaving 9 bases between them. This CDR3 comprises 13 residues. Germline V gene lookup returns CDR1 MNHEY and CDR2 SMNVEV (reference sequence). The CDR3 DNA reads TGTGCCAGCAGTTTTATGCTTTCCAATGAGCAGTTCTTC. Protein sequence: CASSFMLSNEQFF.

CDR3 region: CASSFGSGGTRETQYF. The CDR3 DNA reads as TGTGCCAGCAGCTTCGGTAGCGGGGGGACGAGGGAGACCCAGTACTTC. The chain links TRBV5-6 to TRBJ2-5; 10 nucleotides match TRBD2. The germline gives CDR1 SGHDT, CDR2 YYEEEE. This CDR3 is 16 amino acids long. The junction had 9 bases not matched to a gene; V was cut back by 2 bases and J by 5 bases.

This sequence joins TRBV2 and TRBJ2-5; D uncertain. The CDR3 is 13 amino acids. The V gene's germline CDR1 is SNHLY and CDR2 FYNNEI. V was cut by 4 bases and J by 1 base, with 7 bases left in between. The CDR3: CASSGPIQETQYF. In DNA, the CDR3 is TGTGCCAGCAGTGGCCCCATCCAAGAGACCCAGTACTTC.

The rearrangement links TRBV9 to TRBJ2-6, with 10 bases that match TRBD1. CDR3 size: 18 residues. Trimming took 5 bases from V and 1 from J; bases not matched to a gene: 9. The germline CDR1 and CDR2 sequences are SGDLS and YYNGEE. The DNA of the CDR3 is TGTGCCAGCAGGTCGTTCCTGGGACAGGGGTCTGGGGCCAACGTCCTGACTTTC. It encodes CASRSFLGQGSGANVLTF. Full variable domain (missing parts from reference TRBV9 and TRBJ2-6): DSGVTQTPKHLITATGQRVTLRCSPRSGDLSVYWYQQSLDQGLQFLIQYYNGEERAKGNILERFSAQQFPDLHSELNLSSLELGDSALYFCASRSFLGQGSGANVLTFGAGSRLTVL.

CDR3 coding DNA: TGTGCCAGCAGCCGGACTAGCGGTTACAATGAGCAGTTCTTC. Amino acids: CASSRTSGYNEQFF. V usage is TRBV14 and J usage is TRBJ2-1; 10 bases agree with TRBD2. CDR3 length: 14 amino acids. The V and J ends lost 4 bases and 4 bases, in that order; junction bases with no gene match: 1. Per germline, CDR1 SGHDN and CDR2 FVKESK.

The chain combines TRBV9 with TRBJ1-1; 11 bases align to TRBD1. J gave up 5 bases and V 2 bases, and 5 bases lay outside the gene matches. CDR3 length: 15 residues. Germline-derived CDR1 and CDR2 are SGDLS and YYNGEE. The CDR3 bases are TGTGCCAGCAGCGTCCGGGACAGGGGGAGAACTGAAGCTTTCTTT. Translating it yields CASSVRDRGRTEAFF.

J is TRBJ2-7 and V is TRBV7-6, with TRBD2 identical over 8 bases. Germline V CDR1 and CDR2: SGHVS, FNYEAQ. J was trimmed by 4 bases and V by 6 bases; bases with no gene match: 8. The CDR3 loop spans 14 amino acids. CDR3 region: CASSPGLARYEQYF. CDR3 bases: TGTGCCAGCAGTCCAGGACTAGCTAGATACGAGCAGTACTTC.

The chain employs TRBV5-1 and TRBJ1-4; 10 nucleotides align to TRBD1. The ends lost 4 bases at V and 3 bases at J; junction bases unmatched: 3. Germline assignment: CDR1 SGHRS and CDR2 YFSETQ. CDR3 length: 15 residues. CDR3 sequence reads: CASSPGQGANEKLFF. CDR3 nucleotide sequence: TGCGCCAGCAGCCCCGGACAGGGGGCTAATGAAAAACTGTTTTTT.

The chain uses TRBV6-5 and TRBJ1-2, with D uncertain. Germline values: CDR1 MNHEY, CDR2 SVGAGI. The V end lost 2 bases, the J end lost 5 bases, and 12 bases lay between the germline ends. The CDR3 loop spans 14 amino acids. The CDR3 DNA reads TGTGCCAGCAGTTACGAACCGTCTTCTTATGGCTACACCTTC. Its protein product is CASSYEPSSYGYTF.

The V gene is TRBV19, the J gene TRBJ1-2; D is unclear. Germline V lookup: CDR1 LNHDA, CDR2 SQIVND (reference sequence). V was pared by 6 bases and J by 0 bases, with 14 bases between. CDR3 length equals 15 residues. The CDR3 coding sequence is TGTGCCAGTAGCCTCCGGGCCCCAGCTAACTATGGCTACACCTTC. It yields the protein CASSLRAPANYGYTF. Filled out from reference TRBV19 and TRBJ1-2, the complete variable domain reads DGGITQSPKYLFRKEGQNVTLSCEQNLNHDAMYWYRQDPGQGLRLIYYSQIVNDFQKGDIAEGYSVSREKKESFPLTVTSAQKNPTAFYLCASSLRAPANYGYTFGSGTRLTVV.

The chain recombines TRBV28 with TRBJ1-3, with 7 bases identical to TRBD1. V was pared by 6 bases and J by 2 bases, with 7 bases of the junction left unmatched. Germline V gene data show CDR1 as MDHEN and CDR2 as SYDVKM. This CDR3 comprises 15 residues. The CDR3: CASSVQGQAGNTIYF. The CDR3 nucleotides are TGTGCCAGCAGCGTACAGGGGCAGGCTGGAAACACCATATATTTT.

This chain uses TRBV2 with TRBJ2-1, with 11 positions matching TRBD1. The length of the CDR3 is 13 residues. Germline V gene lookup returns CDR1 SNHLY and CDR2 FYNNEI. This CDR3 is CAGTGGSYNEQFF. In nucleotides, the CDR3 is TGTGCGGGGACAGGGGGCTCCTACAATGAGCAGTTCTTC.

The rearrangement uses TRBV5-1 and TRBJ1-4, with 8 bases identical to TRBD1. With 3 bases clipped from V and 5 bases from J, the junction kept 9 bases outside the gene matches. This CDR3 is 16 amino acids long. Germline CDR1 is SGHRS and CDR2 is YFSETQ. The CDR3 nucleotides read TGCGCCAGCAGCTCCGGGACAGGCCCTTTCAATGAAAAACTGTTTTTT. Its protein is CASSSGTGPFNEKLFF. Full variable domain (remainder filled in from reference TRBV5-1 and TRBJ1-4): KAGVTQTPRYLIKTRGQQVTLSCSPISGHRSVSWYQQTPGQGLQFLFEYFSETQRNKGNFPGRFSGRQFSNSRSEMNVSTLELGDSALYLCASSSGTGPFNEKLFFGSGTQLSVL.

J is TRBJ1-3 and V is TRBV30; perhaps TRBD1 as D (5 bases). Germline-derived CDR1 and CDR2 are GTSNPN and SVGIG (reference sequence). V was pared by 1 base and J by 3 bases, with 7 bases between. The CDR3 has 13 residues. The CDR3 sequence: CAWSGTRGNTIYF. The CDR3 coding sequence is TGTGCCTGGAGTGGGACACGTGGAAACACCATATATTTT.